The 6 T cell receptor beta chains below come from one sample, sequenced in a study of glioma-infiltrating T cells after dendritic cell vaccination. Profiling relied on immunoSEQ multiplex PCR, and the TCRdb table lists in-frame clones only, not all of them. The sample records roughly 83,000 clones, 85% to 90% being singletons. Here the sequenced sample was blood, taken before dendritic cell vaccination. The receptors derive from a human donor with glioblastoma.

V and J are TRBV7-9 and TRBJ2-7; D unclear. The CDR3 is made up of 14 amino acids. The germline gives CDR1 SEHNR, CDR2 FQNEAQ (reference sequence). V dropped 1 base and J dropped 0 bases, with 7 bases sitting between them. This CDR3 is CASSLEQSSYEQYF. The CDR3 DNA reads TGTGCCAGCAGCTTAGAACAGAGCTCCTACGAGCAGTACTTC. Together with reference TRBV7-9 and TRBJ2-7, the CDR3 gives the full variable domain: DTGVSQNPRHKITKRGQNVTFRCDPISEHNRLYWYRQTLGQGPEFLTYFQNEAQLEKSRLLSDRFSAERPKGSFSTLEIQRTEQGDSAMYLCASSLEQSSYEQYFGPGTRLTVT.

The V gene is TRBV11-2, the J gene TRBJ2-7; TRBD2 is a possible D gene (6 bases). The CDR3 runs to 14 residues. V was cut by 5 bases and J by 4 bases, with 15 bases left in between. Germline V gene lookup returns CDR1 SGHAT and CDR2 FQNNGV. The CDR3 nucleotides are TGTGCCAGCAGCCTAAGTACTAGCAGGTACGAGCAGTACTTC. Its translation: CASSLSTSRYEQYF.

The CDR3 sequence is CASSQGRSAGVLNSPLHF. The CDR3 coding sequence is TGCGCCAGCAGCCAAGGAAGATCGGCAGGGGTCTTGAATTCACCCCTCCACTTT. This chain joins TRBV4-1 and TRBJ1-6, with D perhaps matching TRBD1 (6 bases). The CDR3 has 18 residues. V lost 1 base to trimming and J lost 7 bases, with 20 bases between them. CDR1 is MGHRA, CDR2 YSYEKL, per germline.

The CDR3 sequence is CASSIQGDKNIQYF. In DNA form, the CDR3 reads TGTGCCAGCAGTATCCAGGGGGACAAAAACATTCAGTACTTC. J is TRBJ2-4 and V is TRBV6-1; TRBD1 aligns across 7 bases. Trimming took 5 bases from V and 3 from J; bases not matched to a gene: 4. CDR1 is MNHNS and CDR2 is SASEGT in the germline V gene. The CDR3 length is 14 residues.

The chain employs TRBV5-4 and TRBJ1-6; D perhaps matches TRBD1 (6 bases). The germline gives CDR1 SGHNT, CDR2 YYREEE (reference sequence). The CDR3 has 13 amino acids. Trimming cost V 6 bases and J 7 bases, with 11 bases left between them. The CDR3 loop is CASTAGANSPLHF. DNA of the CDR3: TGTGCCAGCACGGCAGGGGCAAATTCACCCCTCCACTTT.

This sequence joins TRBV6-1 and TRBJ2-7; 9 nucleotides agree with TRBD2. The junction had 19 bases not matched to a gene; V was cut back by 3 bases and J by 4 bases. The CDR3 extends over 19 amino acids. Germline V CDR1 and CDR2: MNHNS, SASEGT. The CDR3 loop reads CASSDIQGTSGRLRYEQYF. CDR3 nucleotides: TGTGCCAGCAGTGATATCCAGGGGACGAGCGGGAGGCTCAGATACGAGCAGTACTTC.